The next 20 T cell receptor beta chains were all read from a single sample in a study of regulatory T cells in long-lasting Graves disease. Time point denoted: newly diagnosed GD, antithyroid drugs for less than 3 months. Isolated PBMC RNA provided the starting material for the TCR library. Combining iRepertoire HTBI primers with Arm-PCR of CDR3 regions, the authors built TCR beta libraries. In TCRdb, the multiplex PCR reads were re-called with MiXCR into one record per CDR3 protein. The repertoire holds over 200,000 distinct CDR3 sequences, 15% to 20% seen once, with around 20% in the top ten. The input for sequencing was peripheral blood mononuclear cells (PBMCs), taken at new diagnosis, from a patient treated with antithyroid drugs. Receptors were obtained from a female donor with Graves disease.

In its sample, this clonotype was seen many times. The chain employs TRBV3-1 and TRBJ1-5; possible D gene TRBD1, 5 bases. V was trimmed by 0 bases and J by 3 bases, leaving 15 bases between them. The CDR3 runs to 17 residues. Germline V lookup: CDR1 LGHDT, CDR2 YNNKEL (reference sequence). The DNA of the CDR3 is TGTGCCAGCAGCCAAGAACCCCCCGGGGCAGTCAATCAGCCCCAGCATTTT. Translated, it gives CASSQEPPGAVNQPQHF.

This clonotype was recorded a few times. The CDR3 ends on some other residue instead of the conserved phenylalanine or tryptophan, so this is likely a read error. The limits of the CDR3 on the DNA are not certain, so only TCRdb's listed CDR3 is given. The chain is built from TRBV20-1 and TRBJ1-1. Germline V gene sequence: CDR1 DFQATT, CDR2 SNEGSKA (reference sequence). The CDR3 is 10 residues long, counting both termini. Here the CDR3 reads CSAISRRGTN.

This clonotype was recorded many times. In DNA form, the CDR3 reads TGTGCCAGCAGCTTAGGAGGAAAAGAGACCCAGTACTTC. Encoded protein: CASSLGGKETQYF. The rearrangement links TRBV7-2 to TRBJ2-5; D is uncertain. Germline CDR1 and CDR2: SGHTA and FQGNSA. The CDR3 loop spans 13 amino acids. Trimming took 1 base from V and 3 from J, leaving 6 bases between them.

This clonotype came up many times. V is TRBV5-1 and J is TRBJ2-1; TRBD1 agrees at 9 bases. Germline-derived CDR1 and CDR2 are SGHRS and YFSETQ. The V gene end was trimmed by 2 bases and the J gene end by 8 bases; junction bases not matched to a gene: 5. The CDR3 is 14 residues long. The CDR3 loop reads CASSLGQGRDEQFF. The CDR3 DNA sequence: TGCGCCAGCAGCTTAGGACAGGGGAGGGATGAGCAGTTCTTC.

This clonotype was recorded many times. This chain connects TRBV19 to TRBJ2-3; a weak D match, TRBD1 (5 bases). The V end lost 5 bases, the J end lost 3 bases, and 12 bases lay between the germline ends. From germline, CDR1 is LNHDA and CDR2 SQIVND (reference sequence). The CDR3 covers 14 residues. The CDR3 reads CASSQGSVTDTQYF. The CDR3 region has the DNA TGTGCCAGTAGTCAGGGAAGTGTTACAGATACGCAGTATTTT.

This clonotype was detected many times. The CDR3 bases are TGCAGCCCCCTGGGACTAGCGGGAGGTTCAGGGGCAGATACGCAGTATTTT. It translates to CSPLGLAGGSGADTQYF. This chain connects TRBV20-1 to TRBJ2-3, with TRBD2 matching over 15 bases. This CDR3 spans 17 amino acids. The germline gives CDR1 DFQATT, CDR2 SNEGSKA (reference sequence).

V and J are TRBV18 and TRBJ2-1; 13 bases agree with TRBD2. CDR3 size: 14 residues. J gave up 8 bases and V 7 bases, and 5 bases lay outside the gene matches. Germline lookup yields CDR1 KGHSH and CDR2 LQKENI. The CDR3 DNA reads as TGTGCCAGCTATCCGGGACTAGCGGGATATGAGCAGTTCTTC. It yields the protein CASYPGLAGYEQFF.

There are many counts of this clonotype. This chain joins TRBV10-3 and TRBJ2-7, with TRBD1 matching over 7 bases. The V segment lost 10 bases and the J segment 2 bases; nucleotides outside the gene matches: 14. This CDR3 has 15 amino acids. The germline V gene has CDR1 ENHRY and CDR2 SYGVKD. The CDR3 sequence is CATQAGGPFAYEQYF. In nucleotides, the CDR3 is TGTGCCACGCAAGCAGGGGGACCGTTTGCCTACGAGCAGTACTTC.

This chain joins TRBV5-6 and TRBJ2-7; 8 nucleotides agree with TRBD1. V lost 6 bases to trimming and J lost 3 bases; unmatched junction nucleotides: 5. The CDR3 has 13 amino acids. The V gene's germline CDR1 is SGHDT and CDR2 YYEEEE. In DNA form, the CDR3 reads TGTGCCAGCATGGACAGGGTCCGCTACGAGCAGTACTTC. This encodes CASMDRVRYEQYF.

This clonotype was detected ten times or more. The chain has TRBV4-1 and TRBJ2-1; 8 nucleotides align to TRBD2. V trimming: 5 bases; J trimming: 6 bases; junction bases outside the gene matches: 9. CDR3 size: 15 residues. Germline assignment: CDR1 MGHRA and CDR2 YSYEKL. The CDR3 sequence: CASSSPGLGANEQFF. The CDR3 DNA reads TGCGCCAGCAGCTCACCGGGACTAGGGGCCAATGAGCAGTTCTTC.

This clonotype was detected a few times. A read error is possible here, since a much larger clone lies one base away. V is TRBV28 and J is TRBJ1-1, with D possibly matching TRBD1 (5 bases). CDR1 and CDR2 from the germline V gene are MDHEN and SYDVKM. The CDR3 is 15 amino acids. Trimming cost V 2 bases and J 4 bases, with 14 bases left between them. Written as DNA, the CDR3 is TGTGCCAGCAGTTTAGGCAGGGCAATGAGCACTGAAGCTTTCTTT. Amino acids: CASSLGRAMSTEAFF.

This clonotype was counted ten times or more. The CDR3: CASNHEATGYEQYF. CDR3 nucleotide sequence: TGTGCCAGCAACCACGAGGCGACGGGCTACGAGCAGTACTTC. The rearrangement joins TRBV6-1 to TRBJ2-7, with unresolved D. The CDR3 runs 14 residues. The V and J ends lost 7 bases and 3 bases respectively, with 16 bases between them. CDR1 is MNHNS, CDR2 SASEGT, per germline.

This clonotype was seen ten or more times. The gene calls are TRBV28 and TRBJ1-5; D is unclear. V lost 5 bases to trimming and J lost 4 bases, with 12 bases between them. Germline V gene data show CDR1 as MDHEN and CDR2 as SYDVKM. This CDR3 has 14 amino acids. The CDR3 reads CASSLSAGNQPQHF. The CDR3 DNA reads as TGTGCCAGCAGTCTCTCAGCAGGTAATCAGCCCCAGCATTTT.

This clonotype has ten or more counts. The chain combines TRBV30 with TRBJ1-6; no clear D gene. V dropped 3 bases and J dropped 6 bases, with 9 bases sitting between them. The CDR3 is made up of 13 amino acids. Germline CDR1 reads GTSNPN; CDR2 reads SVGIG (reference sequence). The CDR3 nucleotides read TGTGCCTGGAGCCCCCTAACTAATTCACCCCTCCACTTT. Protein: CAWSPLTNSPLHF.

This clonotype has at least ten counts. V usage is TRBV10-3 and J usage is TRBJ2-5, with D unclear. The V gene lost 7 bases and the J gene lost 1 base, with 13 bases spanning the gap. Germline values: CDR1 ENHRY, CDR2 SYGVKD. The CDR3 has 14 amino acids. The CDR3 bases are TGTGCCATCAATGGGAAACCCACCCAAGAGACCCAGTACTTC. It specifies CAINGKPTQETQYF.

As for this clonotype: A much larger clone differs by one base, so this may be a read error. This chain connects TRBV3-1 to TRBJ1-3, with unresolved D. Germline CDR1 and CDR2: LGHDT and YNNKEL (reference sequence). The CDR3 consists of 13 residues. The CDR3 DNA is TGTGCCAGCAGCCTGCACGCTGGAATCACCATATATTTT. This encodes CASSLHAGITIYF.

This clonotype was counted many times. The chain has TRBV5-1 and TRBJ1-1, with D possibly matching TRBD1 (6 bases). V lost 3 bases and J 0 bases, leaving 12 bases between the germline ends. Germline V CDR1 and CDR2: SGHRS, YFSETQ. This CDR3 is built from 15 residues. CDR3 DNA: TGCGCCAGCAGCTCCAGGACAGCCCTGAACACTGAAGCTTTCTTT. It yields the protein CASSSRTALNTEAFF. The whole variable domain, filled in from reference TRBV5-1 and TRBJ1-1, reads KAGVTQTPRYLIKTRGQQVTLSCSPISGHRSVSWYQQTPGQGLQFLFEYFSETQRNKGNFPGRFSGRQFSNSRSEMNVSTLELGDSALYLCASSSRTALNTEAFFGQGTRLTVV.

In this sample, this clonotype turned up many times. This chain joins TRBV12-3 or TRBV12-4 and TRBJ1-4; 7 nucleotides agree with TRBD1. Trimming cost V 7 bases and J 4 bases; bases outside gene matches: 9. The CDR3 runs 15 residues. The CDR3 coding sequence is TGTGCCAGCAAACTCTCCGGACAGGTTAATGAAAAACTGTTTTTT. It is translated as CASKLSGQVNEKLFF.

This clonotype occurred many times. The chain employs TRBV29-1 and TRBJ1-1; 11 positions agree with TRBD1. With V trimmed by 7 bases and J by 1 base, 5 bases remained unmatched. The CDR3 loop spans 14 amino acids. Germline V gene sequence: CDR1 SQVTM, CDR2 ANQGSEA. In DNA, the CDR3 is TGCAGCGCCGGGACAGGGGGAGGGAACACTGAAGCTTTCTTT. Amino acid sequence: CSAGTGGGNTEAFF.

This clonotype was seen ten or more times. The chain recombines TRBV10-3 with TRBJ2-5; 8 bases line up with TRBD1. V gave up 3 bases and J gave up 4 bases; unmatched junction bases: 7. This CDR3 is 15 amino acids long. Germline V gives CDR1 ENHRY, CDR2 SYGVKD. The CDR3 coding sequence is TGTGCCATCAGTGAATCCGGGACAGGAGGAGAGACCCAGTACTTC. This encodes CAISESGTGGETQYF.